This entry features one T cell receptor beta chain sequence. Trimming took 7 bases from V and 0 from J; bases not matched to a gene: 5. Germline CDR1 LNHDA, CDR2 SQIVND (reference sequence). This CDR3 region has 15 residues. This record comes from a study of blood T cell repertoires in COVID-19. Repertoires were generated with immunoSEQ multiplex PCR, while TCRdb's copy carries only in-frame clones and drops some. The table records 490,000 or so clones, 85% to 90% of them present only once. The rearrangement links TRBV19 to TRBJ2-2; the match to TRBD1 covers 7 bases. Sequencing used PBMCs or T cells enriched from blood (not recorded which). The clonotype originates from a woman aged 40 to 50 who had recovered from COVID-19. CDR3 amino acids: CASMVGTANTGELFF. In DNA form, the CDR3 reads TGTGCCAGTATGGTGGGGACAGCGAACACCGGGGAGCTGTTTTTT.